This T cell receptor (beta chain) was observed in a study of blood T cell repertoires in COVID-19. Seattle patients were enrolled during active infection and followed longitudinally. Method: immunoSEQ multiplex PCR; TCRdb's copy keeps in-frame clones and lacks some. The data show some 310,000 clones, 85% to 90% seen once. Material: peripheral blood. The clonotype comes from a woman between 40 and 55 years old with COVID-19, enrolled during active disease.

Here the CDR3 reads CASGKDRDFIEQYF. Written as DNA, the CDR3 is TGTGCCAGCGGAAAAGACAGGGACTTCATCGAGCAGTACTTC. This chain joins TRBV16 and TRBJ2-7; D is possibly TRBD1 (7 bases). The CDR3 is made up of 14 amino acids. Germline V CDR1 and CDR2: KGHSY, FQNENV. V lost 8 bases to trimming and J lost 6 bases, with 20 bases between them.